The 8 T cell receptor beta chains below were found in one sample sequenced in a study of cytomegalovirus exposure and HLA in healthy donors. A multiplex PCR was run with 60 Vbeta primers and 13 Jbeta primers. Generated by immunoSEQ multiplex PCR, the TCRdb table keeps only in-frame clones and is missing some. Of roughly 150,000 clones listed, 80% are singletons. Sequenced sample: PBMCs. Every receptor here comes from a male donor in good health and CMV-seronegative.

A single count supports this clone. The rearrangement joins TRBV30 to TRBJ2-3; TRBD2 matches 9 bases. Germline V gene data show CDR1 as GTSNPN and CDR2 as SVGIG (reference sequence). Trimming cost V 8 bases and J 6 bases; bases outside gene matches: 3. This CDR3 contains 11 residues. CDR3 bases: TGTGCCAGAAGCGGGGGGGATACGCAGTATTTT. Translating it yields CARSGGDTQYF. Supplemented by reference TRBV30 and TRBJ2-3, the full variable domain reads SQTIHQWPATLVQPVGSPLSLECTVEGTSNPNLYWYRQAAGRGLQLLFYSVGIGQISSEVPQNLSASRPQDRQFILSSKKLLLSDSGFYLCARSGGDTQYFGPGTRLTVL.

In DNA form, the CDR3 reads TGTGCCAGCAGCCCCGAGAGGGTGGGGGAGCAGTTCTTC. Translating it yields CASSPERVGEQFF. J is TRBJ2-1 and V is TRBV5-4, with D tentatively TRBD2 (5 bases). Germline lookup yields CDR1 SGHNT and CDR2 YYREEE (reference sequence). The CDR3 has 13 residues. Trimming cost V 4 bases and J 10 bases, with 15 bases left between them.

This clone was counted once. The chain uses TRBV5-1 and TRBJ1-2; 7 bases line up with TRBD1. CDR3 size: 15 residues. The trim removed 4 bases at V and 4 bases at J, leaving 10 bases unmatched. Germline CDR1 is SGHRS and CDR2 is YFSETQ. The CDR3 spells CASSAGDRGAYGYTF. The DNA of the CDR3 is TGCGCCAGCAGCGCCGGGGACAGAGGGGCCTATGGCTACACCTTC. The full variable domain, rest sourced from reference TRBV5-1 and TRBJ1-2, is KAGVTQTPRYLIKTRGQQVTLSCSPISGHRSVSWYQQTPGQGLQFLFEYFSETQRNKGNFPGRFSGRQFSNSRSEMNVSTLELGDSALYLCASSAGDRGAYGYTFGSGTRLTVV.

The sample holds a few counts of this clone. CDR3: CSVEGLAGGQDEQFF. The CDR3 coding sequence is TGCAGCGTTGAAGGACTAGCGGGGGGGCAGGATGAGCAGTTCTTC. The chain uses TRBV29-1 and TRBJ2-1, with 14 bases that match TRBD2. Trimming at V came to 1 base and at J to 8 bases, leaving 4 bases not matched to a gene. Per germline, CDR1 SQVTM and CDR2 ANQGSEA. CDR3 length: 15 amino acids.

J is TRBJ1-1 and V is TRBV7-2; TRBD1 agrees at 10 bases. After removal of 4 bases from V and 6 bases from J, the junction contained 14 bases not matched to a gene. Germline lookup yields CDR1 SGHTA and CDR2 FQGNSA. This CDR3 is 17 amino acids long. The CDR3 nucleotides read TGTGCCAGCAGCTCGAACTCAATCGGGACAGGGGTATCTGAAGCTTTCTTT. It specifies CASSSNSIGTGVSEAFF.

V and J are TRBV18 and TRBJ2-1, with D maybe TRBD2 (6 bases). The V gene lost 6 bases and the J gene lost 2 bases, with 11 bases spanning the gap. Germline V CDR1 and CDR2: KGHSH, LQKENI. This CDR3 has 14 residues. CDR3 coding DNA: TGTGCCAGCTCCGGACTACGGGCCTACAATGAGCAGTTCTTC. It yields the protein CASSGLRAYNEQFF.

The chain employs TRBV5-6 and TRBJ2-7; D is ambiguous. V was shortened by 1 base and J by 6 bases, with 11 bases between the two germline ends. The CDR3 contains 13 residues. Germline V CDR1 and CDR2: SGHDT, YYEEEE. The CDR3 loop reads CASSLSYAGEQYF. In nucleotides, the CDR3 is TGTGCCAGCAGCTTGTCCTACGCAGGCGAGCAGTACTTC.

CDR3 region: CASSVHVTGAGYTF. The CDR3 DNA sequence: TGTGCCAGCAGTGTCCATGTAACAGGAGCTGGCTACACCTTC. The gene calls are TRBV6-5 and TRBJ1-2; D perhaps matches TRBD1 (5 bases). Between the trimmed V and J ends, which lost 5 bases and 7 bases, there was a span of 17 bases. The germline CDR1 and CDR2 sequences are MNHEY and SVGAGI. This CDR3 is built from 14 residues.